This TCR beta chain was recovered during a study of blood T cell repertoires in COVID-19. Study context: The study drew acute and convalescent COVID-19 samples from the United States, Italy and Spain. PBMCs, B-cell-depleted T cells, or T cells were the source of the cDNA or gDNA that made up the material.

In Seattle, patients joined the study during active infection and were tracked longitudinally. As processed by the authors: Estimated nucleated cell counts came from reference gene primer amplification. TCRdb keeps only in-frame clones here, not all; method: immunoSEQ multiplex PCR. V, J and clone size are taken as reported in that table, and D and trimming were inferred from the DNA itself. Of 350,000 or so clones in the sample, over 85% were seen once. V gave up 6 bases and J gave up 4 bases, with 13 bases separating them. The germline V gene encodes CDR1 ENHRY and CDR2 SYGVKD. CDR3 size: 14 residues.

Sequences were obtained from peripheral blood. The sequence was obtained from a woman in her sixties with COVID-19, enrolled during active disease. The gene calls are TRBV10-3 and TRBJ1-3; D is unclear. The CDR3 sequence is CAISHSQHGNTIYF. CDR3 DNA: TGTGCCATCAGCCACAGTCAGCACGGAAACACCATATATTTT.